This entry lists 19 T cell receptor beta chains sequenced from one sample in a study of chemoradiotherapy in HPV16-positive cancers. Repertoires were generated with immunoSEQ multiplex PCR, while TCRdb's copy carries only in-frame clones and drops some. This table holds about 14,000 clones, more than 70% found once. The specimen was tumor tissue, collected from a patient who underwent chemoradiotherapy. The receptor source for this set is a human donor with HPV-associated anogenital cancer.

The rearrangement links TRBV2 to TRBJ1-1; D is unclear. Germline CDR1 reads SNHLY; CDR2 reads FYNNEI. Trimming took 6 bases from V and 12 from J, leaving 17 bases between them. The CDR3 totals 12 residues. CDR3 region: CASSEYLGMTFF. CDR3 in DNA: TGTGCCAGCAGCGAATACCTCGGAATGACTTTCTTT.

CDR3 in amino acids: CASSFVGAQETQYF. The DNA for the CDR3 is TGCGCCAGCAGCTTTGTCGGGGCCCAAGAGACCCAGTACTTC. The chain is built from TRBV5-1 and TRBJ2-5; D possibly uses TRBD1 or TRBD2 (5 bases each). This CDR3 is 14 amino acids long. The germline CDR1 and CDR2 sequences are SGHRS and YFSETQ. V lost 2 bases and J lost 1, with 9 bases in between.

This clone came up a few times. The CDR3 here is CASSLSGGNTEAFF. The CDR3 DNA follows: TGTGCCAGCAGCTTATCGGGGGGGAACACTGAAGCTTTCTTT. The V call is TRBV7-3, the J call TRBJ1-1; TRBD1 is a possible D gene (5 bases). This CDR3 has 14 residues. Germline V gives CDR1 SGHTA, CDR2 FQGTGA. Trimming pared 2 bases from V and 1 base from J, leaving 8 bases between.

This clone was counted a single time. This chain uses TRBV6-1 with TRBJ2-2; D remains ambiguous. V was cut by 2 bases and J by 7 bases, with 23 bases left in between. This CDR3 has 18 amino acids. Germline-derived CDR1 and CDR2 are MNHNS and SASEGT. The DNA of the CDR3 is TGTGCCAGCAGTGAATCCCCCTGGACGGATCACCCTGGCGGGGAGCTGTTTTTT. The encoded protein is CASSESPWTDHPGGELFF.

The gene calls are TRBV6-6 and TRBJ1-2; perhaps TRBD1 as D (5 bases). The germline V and J ends were trimmed by 5 bases and 6 bases, with 22 bases remaining between them. Germline V gene sequence: CDR1 MNHNY, CDR2 SVGAGI (reference sequence). The length of the CDR3 is 16 residues. The CDR3 sequence: CASSPSGLGAPHGYTF. The DNA for the CDR3 is TGTGCCAGCAGTCCTTCGGGACTTGGAGCCCCCCATGGCTACACCTTC.

The CDR3 sequence is CASSGARVGGDYEQYF. The CDR3 bases are TGTGCCAGCAGCGGGGCCCGGGTTGGGGGAGACTACGAGCAGTACTTC. The gene calls are TRBV11-2 and TRBJ2-7; D possibly uses TRBD1 or TRBD2 (5 bases each). Germline V gene lookup returns CDR1 SGHAT and CDR2 FQNNGV. The CDR3 consists of 16 residues. V was pared by 5 bases and J by 3 bases, with 20 bases between.

The rearrangement links TRBV6-8 to TRBJ2-7; D may be TRBD1 (6 bases). Germline CDR1 MNHGY, CDR2 SAAAGT. This CDR3 contains 14 residues. V lost 0 bases, J lost 3 bases, and 9 bases lay in between. CDR3 loop: CASSYSNRVYEQYF. In DNA, the CDR3 is TGTGCCAGCAGTTACTCGAACAGGGTCTACGAGCAGTACTTC.

The chain has TRBV11-2 and TRBJ2-7; TRBD1 agrees at 7 bases. After removal of 2 bases from V and 2 bases from J, the junction contained 6 bases not matched to a gene. Germline CDR1 and CDR2: SGHAT and FQNNGV. The CDR3 has 15 residues. The CDR3 bases are TGTGCCAGCAGCTTAATAGGGACAGAAACCTACGAGCAGTACTTC. This encodes CASSLIGTETYEQYF.

V usage is TRBV11-2 and J usage is TRBJ2-1; no clear D. The CDR3 spans 13 residues. Germline V gene data show CDR1 as SGHAT and CDR2 as FQNNGV. Between the trimmed V and J ends, which lost 1 base and 7 bases, there was a span of 8 bases. The chain's CDR3 is CASSLGRANEQFF. For the CDR3, the DNA is TGTGCCAGCAGCTTAGGACGGGCGAATGAGCAGTTCTTC.

V usage is TRBV29-1 and J usage is TRBJ1-1; tentatively, D is TRBD1 (5 bases). The V end was cut by 5 bases, the J end by 3 bases, with 13 bases between. Germline V gene lookup returns CDR1 SQVTM and CDR2 ANQGSEA. The CDR3 has 13 residues. CDR3 nucleotide sequence: TGCAGCGTTATGGGGACTGGGTACACTGAAGCTTTCTTT. Protein sequence: CSVMGTGYTEAFF. Using reference TRBV29-1 and TRBJ1-1 for the parts outside the CDR3, the full variable domain is SAVISQKPSRDICQRGTSLTIQCQVDSQVTMMFWYRQQPGQSLTLIATANQGSEATYESGFVIDKFPISRPNLTFSTLTVSNMSPEDSSIYLCSVMGTGYTEAFFGQGTRLTVV.

The chain uses TRBV2 and TRBJ2-2; D gene uncertain. Trimming stripped 8 bases from V and 4 bases from J, with 11 bases between. The germline CDR1 and CDR2 sequences are SNHLY and FYNNEI. This CDR3 comprises 13 residues. CDR3 sequence (DNA): TGTGCCAGCCTAGTCGTCGGCACCGGGGAGCTGTTTTTT. Protein sequence: CASLVVGTGELFF. The whole variable domain, filled in from reference TRBV2 and TRBJ2-2, reads EPEVTQTPSHQVTQMGQEVILRCVPISNHLYFYWYRQILGQKVEFLVSFYNNEISEKSEIFDDQFSVERPDGSNFTLKIRSTKLEDSAMYFCASLVVGTGELFFGEGSRLTVL.

The V and J genes are TRBV5-1 and TRBJ1-2, with TRBD1 as a possible D gene (6 bases). There are 13 residues in the CDR3. Germline values: CDR1 SGHRS, CDR2 YFSETQ. V was trimmed by 0 bases and J by 7 bases, leaving 10 bases between them. The CDR3 region has the DNA TGCGCCAGCAGCTTGGACAGGGCCGGTGGCTACACCTTC. Protein: CASSLDRAGGYTF.

The genes are TRBV5-8 and TRBJ2-7; the match to TRBD2 covers 10 bases. CDR3 length: 17 residues. Germline values: CDR1 SGHTS, CDR2 YDEGEE. V shed 1 base, J shed 1 base, and the junction held 8 bases outside the gene matches. The CDR3 coding sequence is TGTGCCAGCAGCTTGTTCTCAGCGGGAGGGCTTTCCTACGAGCAGTACTTC. This gives the protein CASSLFSAGGLSYEQYF.

This clone was seen a single time. J is TRBJ2-1 and V is TRBV29-1; D is possibly TRBD2 (5 bases). CDR3 length: 12 amino acids. Germline loops: CDR1 SQVTM, CDR2 ANQGSEA. The germline V and J ends were trimmed by 3 bases and 9 bases, with 12 bases remaining between them. CDR3 sequence reads: CSVDARAGEQFF. CDR3 coding DNA: TGCAGCGTTGACGCGAGGGCCGGTGAGCAGTTCTTC.

This rearrangement joins TRBV19 to TRBJ1-2, with a tentative D call TRBD1 (5 bases). CDR1 is LNHDA, CDR2 SQIVND, per germline (reference sequence). Trimming removed 3 bases at V and 2 bases at J, with 7 bases between. The CDR3 extends over 13 amino acids. As DNA, the CDR3 is TGTGCCAGTAGTATCGCAGGGAACTATGGCTACACCTTC. Translated: CASSIAGNYGYTF. The variable domain in full, completed from reference TRBV19 and TRBJ1-2, reads DGGITQSPKYLFRKEGQNVTLSCEQNLNHDAMYWYRQDPGQGLRLIYYSQIVNDFQKGDIAEGYSVSREKKESFPLTVTSAQKNPTAFYLCASSIAGNYGYTFGSGTRLTVV.

The chain carries TRBV9 and TRBJ1-2; TRBD1 might be the D (6 bases). V dropped 0 bases and J dropped 4 bases, with 10 bases sitting between them. There are 14 residues in the CDR3. Germline loops: CDR1 SGDLS, CDR2 YYNGEE. CDR3 in amino acids: CASSVASGVYGYTF. CDR3 sequence (DNA): TGTGCCAGCAGCGTAGCTTCAGGGGTCTATGGCTACACCTTC.

J is TRBJ2-2 and V is TRBV7-3, with 7 bases that match TRBD1. The germline V gene encodes CDR1 SGHTA and CDR2 FQGTGA. Trimming at V came to 4 bases and at J to 3 bases, leaving 11 bases not matched to a gene. The CDR3 spans 17 residues. CDR3: CASSYLLAGGYTGELFF. The DNA for the CDR3 is TGTGCCAGCAGCTACCTCCTGGCAGGGGGATACACCGGGGAGCTGTTTTTT.

The V call is TRBV4-2, the J call TRBJ2-1, with TRBD2 identical over 10 bases. Trimming took 0 bases from V and 2 from J; bases not matched to a gene: 1. This CDR3 contains 16 residues. The germline V gene has CDR1 LGHNA and CDR2 YNFKEQ. The CDR3, as DNA: TGTGCCAGCAGCCAAGAACTAGCGGGAACCTACAATGAGCAGTTCTTC. Translated: CASSQELAGTYNEQFF.

The chain combines TRBV30 with TRBJ2-7, with TRBD2 matching over 9 bases. CDR1 and CDR2 (germline): GTSNPN, SVGIG (reference sequence). The length of the CDR3 is 13 residues. J gave up 3 bases and V 6 bases, and 6 bases lay outside the gene matches. The chain's CDR3 is CACLAGENYEQYF. The DNA for the CDR3 is TGTGCCTGTTTAGCGGGAGAGAACTACGAGCAGTACTTC.